Sequencing of this T cell receptor beta chain was carried out in a study of T-cell reconstitution after alpha-beta-depleted transplantation in children. Study-wide points: Recipient T cells and thymic progenitors that survived gave rise to the high TCRbeta diversity observed at day 60 in some patients. Expanded graft clones, several hundred of them, were reportedly the source of alpha-beta T cells about two months after transplant. T-cell counts and diversity were attributed mostly to newly produced T cells one year after transplant.

The V gene's germline CDR1 is MGHRA and CDR2 YSYEKL. V was clipped by 5 bases and J by 4 bases; unmatched bases: 6. The CDR3 sequence is 14 residues long. A word on this clonotype: Its antigen is not known.

A TCRbeta library incorporating unique molecular identifiers was prepared. TCRdb re-called the PCR reads through MiXCR, storing one row per CDR3 protein. The sample has 500,000 to 600,000 distinct CDR3 sequences; 20% to 30% are singletons. V is TRBV4-1 and J is TRBJ2-5; 8 bases are a match to TRBD1. The source was PBMCs, collected before TCRalphabeta/CD19-depleted stem cell transplant. This TCR came from a boy under two years old with Wiskott-Aldrich syndrome, due to receive a stem cell transplant. CDR3 amino acids: CASSLDRGSETQYF. CDR3 DNA sequence: TGCGCCAGCAGCTTAGACAGGGGATCAGAGACCCAGTACTTC.